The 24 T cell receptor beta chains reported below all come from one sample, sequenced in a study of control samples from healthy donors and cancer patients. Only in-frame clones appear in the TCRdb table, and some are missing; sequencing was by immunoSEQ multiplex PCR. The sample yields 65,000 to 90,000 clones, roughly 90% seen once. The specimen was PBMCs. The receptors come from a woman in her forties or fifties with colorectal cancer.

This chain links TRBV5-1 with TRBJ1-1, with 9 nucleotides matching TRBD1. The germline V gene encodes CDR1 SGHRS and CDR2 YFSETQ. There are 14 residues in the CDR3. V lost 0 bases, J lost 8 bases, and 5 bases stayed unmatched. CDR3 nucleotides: TGCGCCAGCAGCTTGGGAACCGGGACAGGGGAAGCTTTCTTT. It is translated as CASSLGTGTGEAFF.

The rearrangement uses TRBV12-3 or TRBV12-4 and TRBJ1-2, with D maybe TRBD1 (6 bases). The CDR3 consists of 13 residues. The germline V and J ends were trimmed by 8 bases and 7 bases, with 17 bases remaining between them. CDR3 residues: CASGGQGLFGYTF. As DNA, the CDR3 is TGTGCCAGCGGGGGGCAGGGATTGTTTGGCTACACCTTC.

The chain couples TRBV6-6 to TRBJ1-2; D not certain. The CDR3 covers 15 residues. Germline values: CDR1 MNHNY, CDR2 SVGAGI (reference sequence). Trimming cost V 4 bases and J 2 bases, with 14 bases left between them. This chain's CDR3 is CASSFPATENYGYTF. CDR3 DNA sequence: TGTGCCAGCAGTTTTCCAGCGACGGAAAACTATGGCTACACCTTC.

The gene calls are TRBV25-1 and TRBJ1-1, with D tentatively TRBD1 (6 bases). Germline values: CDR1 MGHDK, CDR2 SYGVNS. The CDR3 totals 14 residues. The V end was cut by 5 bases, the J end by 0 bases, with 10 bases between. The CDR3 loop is CASSWGQLNTEAFF. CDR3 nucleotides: TGTGCCAGCAGTTGGGGACAACTGAACACTGAAGCTTTCTTT. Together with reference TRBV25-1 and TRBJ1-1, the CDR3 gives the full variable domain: EADIYQTPRYLVIGTGKKITLECSQTMGHDKMYWYQQDPGMELHLIHYSYGVNSTEKGDLSSESTVSRIRTEHFPLTLESARPSHTSQYLCASSWGQLNTEAFFGQGTRLTVV.

CDR3: CASSTGHSNQPQHF. For the CDR3, the DNA is TGCGCCAGCAGCACTGGACATTCCAATCAGCCCCAGCATTTT. The V and J genes are TRBV4-1 and TRBJ1-5; a weak D match, TRBD1 (5 bases). The CDR3 sequence is 14 residues long. Trimming took off 5 bases at V and 3 bases at J, with 11 bases between the two ends. Germline loops: CDR1 MGHRA, CDR2 YSYEKL.

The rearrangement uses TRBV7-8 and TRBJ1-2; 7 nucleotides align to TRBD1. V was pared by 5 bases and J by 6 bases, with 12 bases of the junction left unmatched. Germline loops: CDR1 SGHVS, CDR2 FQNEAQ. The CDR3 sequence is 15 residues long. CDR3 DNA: TGTGCCAGCAGCCCGCGCTTGACAGGGAGGCATGGCTACACCTTC. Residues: CASSPRLTGRHGYTF.

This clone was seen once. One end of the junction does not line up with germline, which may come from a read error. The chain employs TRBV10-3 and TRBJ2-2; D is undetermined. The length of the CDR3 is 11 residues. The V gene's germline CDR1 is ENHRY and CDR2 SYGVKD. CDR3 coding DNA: TGTGCCACCAGTTTGGCCGGGGAGCTGTTTTTT. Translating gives CATSLAGELFF.

CDR3 protein: CASSYSGMGGEKLFF. The DNA for the CDR3 is TGTGCCAGCAGTTACTCCGGGATGGGAGGGGAAAAACTGTTTTTT. The genes are TRBV6-5 and TRBJ1-4; no clear D gene. There are 15 residues in the CDR3. CDR1 is MNHEY, CDR2 SVGAGI, per germline. Trimming shortened V by 0 bases and J by 8 bases, and 13 bases separated the two germline ends.

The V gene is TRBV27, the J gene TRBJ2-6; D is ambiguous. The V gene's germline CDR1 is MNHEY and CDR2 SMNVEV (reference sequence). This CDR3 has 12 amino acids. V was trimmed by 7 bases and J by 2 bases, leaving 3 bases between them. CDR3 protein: CASKTGANVLTF. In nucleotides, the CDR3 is TGTGCCAGCAAAACTGGGGCCAACGTCCTGACTTTC.

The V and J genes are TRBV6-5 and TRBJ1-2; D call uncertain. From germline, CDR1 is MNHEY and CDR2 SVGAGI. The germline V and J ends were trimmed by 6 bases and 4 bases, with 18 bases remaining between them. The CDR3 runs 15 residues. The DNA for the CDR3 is TGTGCCAGCAGCCGGGTCTCCCGATCTATCTATGGCTACACCTTC. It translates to CASSRVSRSIYGYTF.

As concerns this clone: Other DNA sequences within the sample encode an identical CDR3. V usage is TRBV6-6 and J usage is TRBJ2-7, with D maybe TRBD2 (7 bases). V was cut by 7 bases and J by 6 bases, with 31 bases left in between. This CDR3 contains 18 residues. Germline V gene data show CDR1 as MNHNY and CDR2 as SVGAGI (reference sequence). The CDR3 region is CASNRLSGIGGGLGEQYV. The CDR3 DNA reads TGTGCCAGCAATCGGCTGAGCGGGATAGGGGGGGGGCTGGGCGAGCAGTACGTC.

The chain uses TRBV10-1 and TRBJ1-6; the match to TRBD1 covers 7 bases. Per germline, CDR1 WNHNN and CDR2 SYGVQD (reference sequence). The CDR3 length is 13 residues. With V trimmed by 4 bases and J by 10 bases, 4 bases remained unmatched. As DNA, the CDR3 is TGCGCCAGCAGTGCAACAGGGGTCTCACCCCTCCACTTT. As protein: CASSATGVSPLHF.

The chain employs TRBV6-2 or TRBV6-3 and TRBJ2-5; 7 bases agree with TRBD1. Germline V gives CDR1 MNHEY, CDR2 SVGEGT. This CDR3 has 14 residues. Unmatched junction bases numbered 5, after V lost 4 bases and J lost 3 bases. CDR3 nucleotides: TGTGCCAGCAGTTTCTGGACAGGAAAAGAGACCCAGTACTTC. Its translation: CASSFWTGKETQYF.

The CDR3 nucleotides are TGTGCCAGCAGCCCCTCTGAGGTTAACGGCTACACCTTC. It is translated as CASSPSEVNGYTF. V gene TRBV6-6 combines with J gene TRBJ1-2; D uncertain. V gave up 6 bases and J gave up 8 bases, with 16 bases separating them. CDR3 length: 13 residues. The V gene's germline CDR1 is MNHNY and CDR2 SVGAGI (reference sequence).

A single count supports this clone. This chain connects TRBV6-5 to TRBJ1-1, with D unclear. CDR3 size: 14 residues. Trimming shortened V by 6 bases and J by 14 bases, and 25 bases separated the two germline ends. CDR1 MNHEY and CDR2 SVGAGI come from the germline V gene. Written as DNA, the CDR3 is TGTGCCAGCAGACCTAACCGGAACAGTCCCTCTAGCTTCTTT. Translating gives CASRPNRNSPSSFF.

CDR3 sequence: CASLDNRYEKLFF. CDR3 in DNA: TGTGCCAGCCTTGATAACCGGTATGAAAAACTGTTTTTT. The chain carries TRBV6-1 and TRBJ1-4; unclear D gene. The CDR3 sequence is 13 residues long. Trimming cost V 8 bases and J 6 bases, with 13 bases left between them. The germline gives CDR1 MNHNS, CDR2 SASEGT.

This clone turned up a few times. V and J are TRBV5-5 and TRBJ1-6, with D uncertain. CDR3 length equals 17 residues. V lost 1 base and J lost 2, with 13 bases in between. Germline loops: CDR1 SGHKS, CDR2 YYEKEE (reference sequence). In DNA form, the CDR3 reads TGTGCCAGCAGCTTGCAAAGGGCCGGGGCCTATAATTCACCCCTCCACTTT. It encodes CASSLQRAGAYNSPLHF.

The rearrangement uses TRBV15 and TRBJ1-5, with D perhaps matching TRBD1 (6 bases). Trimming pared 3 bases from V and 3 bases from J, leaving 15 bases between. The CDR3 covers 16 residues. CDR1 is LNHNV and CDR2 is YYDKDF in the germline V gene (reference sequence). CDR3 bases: TGTGCCACCAGCAGCAGGGGAAGAGGTTACAATCAGCCCCAGCATTTT. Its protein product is CATSSRGRGYNQPQHF.

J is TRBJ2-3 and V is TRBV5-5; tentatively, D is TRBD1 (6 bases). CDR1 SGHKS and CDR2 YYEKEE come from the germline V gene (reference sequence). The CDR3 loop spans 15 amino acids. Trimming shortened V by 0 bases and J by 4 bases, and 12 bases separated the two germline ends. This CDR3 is CASSLEGDSADTQYF. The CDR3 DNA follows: TGTGCCAGCAGCTTGGAGGGGGATAGCGCAGATACGCAGTATTTT.

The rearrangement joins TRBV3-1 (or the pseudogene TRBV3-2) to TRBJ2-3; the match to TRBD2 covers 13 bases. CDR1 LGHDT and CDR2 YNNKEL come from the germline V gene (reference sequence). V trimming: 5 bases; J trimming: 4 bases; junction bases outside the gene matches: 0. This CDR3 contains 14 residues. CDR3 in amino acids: CASSTSGGADTQYF. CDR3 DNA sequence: TGTGCCAGCAGCACTAGCGGGGGGGCAGATACGCAGTATTTT.

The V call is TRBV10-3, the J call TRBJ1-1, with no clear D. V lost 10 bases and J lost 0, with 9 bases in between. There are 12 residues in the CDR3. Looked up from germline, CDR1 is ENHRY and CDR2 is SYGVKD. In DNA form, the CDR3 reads TGTGCCAGCGCGGCGGTGAACACTGAAGCTTTCTTT. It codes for CASAAVNTEAFF.

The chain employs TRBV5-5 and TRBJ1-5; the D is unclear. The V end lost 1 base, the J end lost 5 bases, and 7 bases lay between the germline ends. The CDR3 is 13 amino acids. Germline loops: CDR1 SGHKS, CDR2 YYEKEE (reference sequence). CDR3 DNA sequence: TGTGCCAGCAGCTTGAGCGGGGATCAGCCCCAGCATTTT. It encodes CASSLSGDQPQHF.

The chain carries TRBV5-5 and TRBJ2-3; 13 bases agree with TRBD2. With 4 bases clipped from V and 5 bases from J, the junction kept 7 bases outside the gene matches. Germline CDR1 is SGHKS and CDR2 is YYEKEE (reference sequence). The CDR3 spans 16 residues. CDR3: CASSRRLAGGRDTQYF. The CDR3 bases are TGTGCCAGCAGCCGGCGACTAGCGGGGGGCCGAGATACGCAGTATTTT.

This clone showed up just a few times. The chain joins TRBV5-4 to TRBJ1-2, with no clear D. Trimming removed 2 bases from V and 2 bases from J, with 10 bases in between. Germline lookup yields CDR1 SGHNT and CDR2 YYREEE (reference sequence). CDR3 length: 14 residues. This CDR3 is CASSFTGNNYGYTF. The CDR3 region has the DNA TGTGCCAGCAGCTTTACGGGGAACAACTATGGCTACACCTTC.